This is a list of T cell receptor beta chains from one sample in a study of blood T cell repertoires in COVID-19. Sequenced by immunoSEQ multiplex PCR; TCRdb stores in-frame clones only, minus some. The table records fewer than 250,000 clones, approximately 86% of them present only once. Sequencing was carried out using peripheral blood. The receptors shown here come from a man in his 60s with acute or convalescent COVID-19. CDR3s include the opening cysteine and the closing phenylalanine or tryptophan. Each record gives: D gene, J gene, clone size, V gene, CDR3 length, CDR3 protein, CDR3 DNA. A D gene is named only where the DNA matches it firmly. Not every row has a clone size; where given, it reads once, few, many or a size class.

D: NA
J: TRBJ1-4
size: NA
V: TRBV6-5
length: 14
CDR3: CASRAGVANEKLFF
DNA: TGTGCCAGCAGGGCGGGGGTAGCTAATGAAAAACTGTTTTTT

D: NA
J: TRBJ1-1
size: few
V: TRBV5-6
length: 18
CDR3: CASSPIATGTRLNTEAFF
DNA: TGTGCCAGCAGCCCAATAGCCACAGGGACGCGCTTGAACACTGAAGCTTTCTTT

D: TRBD1
J: TRBJ1-6
size: NA
V: TRBV6-5
length: 11
CDR3: CATGTAATLHF
DNA: TGTGCCACCGGGACAGCCGCAACCCTCCACTTT

D: TRBD2
J: TRBJ2-3
size: NA
V: TRBV5-4
length: 14
CDR3: CASSRSGDSDTQYF
DNA: TGTGCCAGCAGCCGGAGCGGGGACTCAGATACGCAGTATTTT

D: TRBD2
J: TRBJ2-7
size: NA
V: TRBV11-3
length: 13
CDR3: CASSRTSGYEQYF
DNA: TGTGCCAGCAGCCGGACTAGCGGATACGAGCAGTACTTC

D: NA
J: TRBJ2-3
size: NA
V: TRBV14
length: 13
CDR3: CASSQGLRDTQYF
DNA: TGTGCCAGCAGCCAAGGTCTGAGAGATACGCAGTATTTT

D: TRBD1
J: TRBJ2-5
size: NA
V: TRBV6-5
length: 14
CDR3: CASRQGAKVETQYF
DNA: TGTGCCAGCAGACAGGGGGCGAAGGTGGAGACCCAGTACTTC

D: NA
J: TRBJ1-4
size: NA
V: TRBV5-1
length: 15
CDR3: CASSATQGSNEKLFF
DNA: TGCGCCAGCAGCGCCACTCAGGGATCTAATGAAAAACTGTTTTTT

D: NA
J: TRBJ2-1
size: NA
V: TRBV30
length: 13
CDR3: CAWIGGSYNEQFF
DNA: TGTGCCTGGATCGGGGGCTCCTACAATGAGCAGTTCTTC

D: NA
J: TRBJ1-4
size: NA
V: TRBV5-4
length: 16
CDR3: CASSLNPTGANEKLFF
DNA: TGTGCCAGCAGCTTGAACCCGACAGGTGCTAATGAAAAACTGTTTTTT

D: TRBD2
J: TRBJ2-1
size: NA
V: TRBV11-2
length: 18
CDR3: CASSPGRAGGPGRNEQFF
DNA: TGTGCCAGCAGCCCAGGCCGAGCGGGGGGGCCGGGTCGCAATGAGCAGTTCTTC

D: TRBD1
J: TRBJ2-3
size: NA
V: TRBV5-1
length: 16
CDR3: CASSLGGQGWADTQYF
DNA: TGCGCCAGCAGCTTGGGGGGACAGGGCTGGGCAGATACGCAGTATTTT

D: TRBD1
J: TRBJ2-7
size: NA
V: TRBV5-5
length: 15
CDR3: CASSPDRGAHYEQYF
DNA: TGTGCCAGCAGCCCTGACAGGGGAGCCCACTACGAGCAGTACTTC

D: NA
J: TRBJ2-3
size: NA
V: TRBV5-1
length: 16
CDR3: CASSGRVQGGTDTQYF
DNA: TGCGCCAGCAGCGGCCGGGTACAGGGAGGCACAGATACGCAGTATTTT

D: NA
J: TRBJ2-5
size: NA
V: TRBV7-3
length: 15
CDR3: CASSLDSQGQETQYF
DNA: TGTGCCAGCAGCTTGGACAGCCAGGGACAAGAGACCCAGTACTTC

D: TRBD1
J: TRBJ1-1
size: NA
V: TRBV7-3
length: 15
CDR3: CASSFAGTGVTEAFF
DNA: TGTGCCAGCAGCTTCGCCGGGACAGGGGTCACTGAAGCTTTCTTT

D: NA
J: TRBJ2-2
size: once
V: TRBV4-3
length: 19
CDR3: CASSQEIRIADSITGELFF
DNA: TGCGCCAGCAGCCAAGAGATCCGAATTGCCGACAGTATCACCGGGGAGCTGTTTTTT

D: NA
J: TRBJ1-1
size: NA
V: TRBV28
length: 13
CDR3: CASSLWGMAEAFF
DNA: TGTGCCAGCAGTCTATGGGGCATGGCTGAAGCTTTCTTT

D: NA
J: TRBJ1-5
size: NA
V: TRBV18
length: 14
CDR3: CASSPGQTNQPQHF
DNA: TGTGCCAGCTCACCCGGACAGACAAATCAGCCCCAGCATTTT

D: NA
J: TRBJ2-1
size: NA
V: TRBV6-1
length: 16
CDR3: CASSETPGASGNEQFF
DNA: TGTGCCAGCAGTGAAACCCCGGGGGCTAGCGGTAATGAGCAGTTCTTC

D: TRBD1
J: TRBJ2-7
size: NA
V: TRBV7-2
length: 17
CDR3: CASSSDAGTGSLYEQYF
DNA: TGTGCCAGCAGCTCAGACGCCGGGACAGGTTCTCTTTACGAGCAGTACTTC

D: NA
J: TRBJ2-7
size: NA
V: TRBV30
length: 15
CDR3: CACNPPSGSSYEQYF
DNA: TGTGCCTGCAATCCCCCGTCCGGGAGCTCCTACGAGCAGTACTTC

D: NA
J: TRBJ2-7
size: NA
V: TRBV6-5
length: 15
CDR3: CASSTIDSLPFGVYF
DNA: TGTGCCAGCAGTACTATAGACAGTTTACCTTTTGGGGTGTACTTC

D: TRBD1
J: TRBJ2-7
size: NA
V: TRBV9
length: 15
CDR3: CASSPRQGGRYEQYF
DNA: TGTGCCAGCAGCCCCCGACAGGGTGGTCGCTACGAGCAGTACTTC

D: TRBD2
J: TRBJ2-2
size: NA
V: TRBV3-1/TRBV3-2
length: 16
CDR3: CASSGLAGGNYGELFF
DNA: TGTGCCAGCAGCGGACTAGCGGGGGGCAACTACGGGGAGCTGTTTTTT